This is a list of T cell receptor beta chains from one sample in a study of blood T cells in healthy people across ages. Using its own MiXCR run on the 5' RACE reads, TCRdb lists one record per CDR3 protein. The table shows approximately 1.5 million distinct CDR3 sequences, with 42% occurring only once. The sequenced sample was blood. All receptors derive from a woman aged 18-30 years in good health. The CDR3 runs from the conserved cysteine through the conserved F or W. D genes are given only for firm matches. Clone sizes are given selectively: once, few, many, or a class where the clone is expanded.

TRBJ2-3	TRBV29-1	many	TRBD2	CSFNREVSAADTQYF	TGCAGTTTCAATCGGGAGGTGTCGGCTGCAGATACGCAGTATTTT
TRBJ1-3	TRBV18	-	-	CASREQGSSGNTIYF	TGTGCCAGCCGCGAGCAGGGAAGCTCTGGAAACACCATATATTTT
TRBJ1-2	TRBV5-1	few	-	CASSGIPGTSNYGYTF	TGCGCCAGCAGCGGGATACCCGGGACAAGCAACTATGGCTACACCTTC
TRBJ2-1	TRBV30	once	TRBD2	CAWSKLAGYNEQFF	TGTGCCTGGAGCAAGCTAGCGGGGTACAATGAGCAGTTCTTC
TRBJ2-3	TRBV7-2	-	TRBD2	CASSLRVDGRATDTQYF	TGTGCCAGCAGCTTAAGGGTTGACGGGAGGGCCACAGATACGCAGTATTTT
TRBJ1-4	TRBV6-1	-	-	CASSEWGLSEKLFF	TGTGCCAGCAGTGAATGGGGGCTTAGTGAAAAACTGTTTTTT
TRBJ2-1	TRBV20-1	few	TRBD2	CSATAGGHYNEQFF	TGCAGTGCTACAGCGGGAGGGCACTACAATGAGCAGTTCTTC
TRBJ2-1	TRBV20-1	-	-	CSAGREGVEQFF	TGCAGTGCTGGCCGAGAAGGGGTTGAGCAGTTCTTC
TRBJ2-3	TRBV2	few	-	CASSDSSGGPDTQYF	TGTGCCAGCAGTGACTCCTCCGGGGGGCCAGATACGCAGTATTTT
TRBJ1-5	TRBV4-1	-	-	CASSQGQAGWPQHF	TGCGCCAGCAGCCAAGGACAGGCCGGGTGGCCCCAGCATTTT
TRBJ2-1	TRBV20-1	many	-	CSAITGTSHWEQFF	TGCAGTGCTATAACCGGGACTTCACATTGGGAGCAGTTCTTC
TRBJ2-7	TRBV28	few	-	CASTERSTGTYEQYF	TGTGCCAGCACCGAAAGGTCAACAGGCACCTACGAGCAGTACTTC
TRBJ2-5	TRBV4-3	-	TRBD2	CASSQEGTSSQETQYF	TGCGCCAGCAGCCAAGAAGGGACTAGTAGTCAAGAGACCCAGTACTTC
TRBJ1-2	TRBV28	few	-	CASSRTVLPLANYGYTF	TGTGCCAGCAGTCGGACGGTTCTTCCTTTAGCCAACTATGGCTACACCTTC
TRBJ1-5	TRBV12-3/TRBV12-4	few	TRBD1	CASSLGQGTRNQPQHF	TGTGCCAGCAGTCTCGGACAGGGGACGCGCAATCAGCCCCAGCATTTT
TRBJ2-6	TRBV4-3	-	TRBD1	CASSADRSDSGANVLTF	TGCGCCAGCAGCGCGGACAGGTCGGACTCTGGGGCCAACGTCCTGACTTTC
TRBJ2-1	TRBV4-1	-	TRBD2	CASSERGPGNEQFF	TGCGCCAGCAGCGAGCGGGGGCCGGGAAATGAGCAGTTCTTC
TRBJ1-5	TRBV20-1	-	-	CSASTPGEPYQPQHF	TGCAGTGCTTCCACCCCCGGGGAGCCATACCAGCCCCAGCATTTT
TRBJ1-5	TRBV6-1	-	-	CASSDWGSGPQHF	TGTGCCAGCAGTGATTGGGGGTCGGGGCCCCAGCATTTT
TRBJ1-6	TRBV2	-	-	CASSVLQENSPPHF	TGTGCCAGCAGTGTGCTACAGGAAAATTCACCCCCCCACTTT
TRBJ2-5	TRBV20-1	-	-	CSARDLKLQETQYF	TGCAGTGCTAGAGATCTAAAACTCCAAGAGACCCAGTACTTC
TRBJ2-1	TRBV7-2	-	-	CASSPRLGGNEQFF	TGTGCCAGCAGCCCCCGACTAGGAGGGAATGAGCAGTTCTTC
TRBJ2-7	TRBV10-3	-	TRBD2	CAISEPTSLSYNEQYF	TGTGCCATCAGTGAGCCGACTAGCCTTTCCTACAATGAGCAGTACTTC
TRBJ2-7	TRBV15	-	-	CATSRGVATGSYEQYF	TGTGCCACCAGCAGAGGGGTTGCTACAGGGAGCTACGAGCAGTACTTC
TRBJ2-1	TRBV6-2/TRBV6-3	few	-	CASIDRQYNEQFF	TGTGCCAGCATCGATCGACAGTACAATGAGCAGTTCTTC
TRBJ2-1	TRBV5-5	-	TRBD1	CASSFDRALNEQFF	TGTGCCAGCAGCTTTGACAGGGCTCTCAATGAGCAGTTCTTC
TRBJ2-7	TRBV9	-	-	CASSYGTDYNEQYF	TGTGCCAGCAGTTACGGGACGGACTACAATGAGCAGTACTTC
TRBJ2-1	TRBV3-1	many	-	CASSQVVYEQFF	TGTGCCAGCAGCCAAGTTGTATATGAGCAGTTCTTC
TRBJ2-1	TRBV28	-	TRBD1	CAGRPGGSVSEQFF	TGTGCCGGCAGGCCAGGGGGCAGTGTCAGTGAGCAGTTCTTC
TRBJ2-5	TRBV20-1	-	-	CSATGPLQETQYF	TGCAGTGCCACCGGGCCGCTCCAAGAGACCCAGTACTTC
TRBJ1-4	TRBV4-1	few	TRBD1	CASSHLSFKGQPNEKLFF	TGCGCCAGCAGCCACCTCTCATTCAAGGGACAGCCTAATGAAAAACTGTTTTTT
TRBJ2-5	TRBV7-9	many	-	CASSLYALYQETQYF	TGTGCCAGCAGCTTATACGCCTTGTACCAAGAGACCCAGTACTTC
TRBJ2-7	TRBV20-1	-	TRBD1	CSARGTGGDEQYF	TGCAGTGCTAGAGGGACAGGGGGCGACGAGCAGTACTTC
TRBJ2-7	TRBV4-2	few	TRBD1	CASSQVGQDRTEQYF	TGTGCCAGCAGCCAAGTGGGACAGGACAGGACTGAGCAGTACTTC
TRBJ2-7	TRBV20-1	few	TRBD2	CSARVPRTSGVYEQYF	TGCAGTGCTAGAGTTCCTCGGACTAGCGGCGTCTACGAGCAGTACTTC
TRBJ2-1	TRBV7-2	once	-	CASSSVQGSHEQFF	TGTGCCAGCAGCTCAGTACAGGGTAGCCATGAGCAGTTCTTC
TRBJ1-5	TRBV27	-	-	CASSLGPGLHQPQHF	TGTGCCAGCAGTTTAGGCCCAGGGCTACATCAGCCCCAGCATTTT
TRBJ2-5	TRBV15	-	TRBD2	CATSRDRLAGVLQTQYF	TGTGCCACCAGCAGAGATCGACTAGCGGGGGTCTTGCAGACCCAGTACTTC
TRBJ2-7	TRBV27	-	-	CASSVSISLGEQYF	TGTGCCAGCAGTGTATCGATAAGTTTGGGAGAGCAGTACTTC
TRBJ2-7	TRBV5-1	few	-	CASSLVGTSEQYF	TGCGCCAGCAGCTTAGTAGGGACCTCTGAGCAGTACTTC
TRBJ2-7	TRBV27	few	-	CASSVSQGSYEQYF	TGTGCCAGCAGTGTATCGCAGGGGTCCTACGAGCAGTACTTC
TRBJ2-1	TRBV2	-	TRBD2	CASSGLALSYNEQFF	TGTGCCAGCAGTGGACTAGCGCTCTCCTACAACGAGCAGTTCTTC
TRBJ2-1	TRBV20-1	-	TRBD2	CSPGTSGGGKNEQFF	TGCAGTCCCGGGACTAGCGGGGGGGGTAAAAATGAGCAGTTCTTC
TRBJ1-1	TRBV4-3	-	-	CASSQEPGLNTEDFF	TGCGCCAGCAGCCAAGAACCAGGGCTGAACACTGAAGATTTCTTT
TRBJ2-7	TRBV6-1	few	-	CAAGTPSYEQYF	TGTGCCGCTGGGACCCCCTCCTACGAGCAGTACTTC
TRBJ2-1	TRBV21-1	-	-	CASSIEDPTDYNEQFF	TGTGCCAGCAGCATAGAGGACCCCACAGACTACAATGAGCAGTTCTTC
TRBJ1-6	TRBV5-5	-	-	CASSRLTAPNYNSPLHF	TGTGCCAGCAGCCGATTGACGGCCCCTAACTATAATTCACCCCTCCACTTT
TRBJ1-1	TRBV12-3/TRBV12-4	-	-	CASSTHTGRLTEAFF	TGTGCCAGCAGTACTCACACAGGGAGGTTAACTGAAGCTTTCTTT
TRBJ1-4	TRBV20-1	few	-	CSARTRNEKLFF	TGCAGTGCTAGAACTCGTAATGAAAAACTGTTTTTT
TRBJ2-7	TRBV25-1	many	-	CASSGGRDEQYF	TGTGCCAGCAGTGGAGGGAGAGACGAGCAGTACTTC
TRBJ2-3	TRBV12-3/TRBV12-4	many	-	CASSPDSASTDTQYF	TGTGCCAGCAGTCCCGACTCGGCTAGCACAGATACGCAGTATTTT
TRBJ2-3	TRBV20-1	few	-	CSARSEGWADTQYF	TGCAGTGCTAGATCAGAGGGTTGGGCAGATACGCAGTATTTT
TRBJ2-7	TRBV3-1	few	-	CASGRGASYEQYF	TGTGCCAGCGGAAGAGGGGCATCCTACGAGCAGTACTTC